A single sample gave rise to the 3 T cell receptor beta chains below, sequenced in a study of Ad26.COV2.S vaccination and SARS-CoV-2 variants. Sequencing was performed with immunoSEQ multiplex PCR; in TCRdb, only in-frame clones are kept and a portion is missing. The profile shows approximately 400,000 clones, approximately 81% of them singletons. Treatment given: some 20 received Ad26.COV2.S at low or high dose, single or two shots; roughly five received placebo; per-sample allocation not given. Day 63 after the first vaccine or placebo injection was the time point for sampling. This specimen was peripheral blood, taken in a trial of Ad26.COV2.S vaccine versus placebo. The receptors come from a person aged 18-65 years who received the Ad26.COV2.S COVID-19 vaccine or a placebo.

This clone has more than one count but fewer than ten. V gene TRBV6-5 combines with J gene TRBJ2-3, with TRBD1 matching 9 bases. The CDR3 consists of 14 residues. The V segment lost 6 bases and the J segment 4 bases; nucleotides outside the gene matches: 5. CDR1 is MNHEY, CDR2 SVGAGI, per germline. The CDR3 protein is CASSWDRVADTQYF. The CDR3 nucleotides are TGTGCCAGCAGCTGGGACAGGGTGGCAGATACGCAGTATTTT.

The V call is TRBV5-4, the J call TRBJ2-2, with 16 positions matching TRBD2. Germline V gene lookup returns CDR1 SGHNT and CDR2 YYREEE (reference sequence). The CDR3 length is 18 residues. J lost 4 bases, V lost 6 bases, and 9 bases had no gene match. CDR3 DNA sequence: TGTGCCAGCAACCCGGGGACTAGCGGGGGGGCCGGCACCGGGGAGCTGTTTTTT. The encoded protein is CASNPGTSGGAGTGELFF.

The DNA for the CDR3 is TGTGCCAGCAGCCTCGTGTGGGGGCCGGATCAGCCCCAGCATTTT. Translation gives CASSLVWGPDQPQHF. V gene TRBV7-2 combines with J gene TRBJ1-5; TRBD1 might be the D (6 bases). V lost 5 bases to trimming and J lost 5 bases, with 16 bases between them. This CDR3 spans 15 amino acids. The V gene's germline CDR1 is SGHTA and CDR2 FQGNSA.